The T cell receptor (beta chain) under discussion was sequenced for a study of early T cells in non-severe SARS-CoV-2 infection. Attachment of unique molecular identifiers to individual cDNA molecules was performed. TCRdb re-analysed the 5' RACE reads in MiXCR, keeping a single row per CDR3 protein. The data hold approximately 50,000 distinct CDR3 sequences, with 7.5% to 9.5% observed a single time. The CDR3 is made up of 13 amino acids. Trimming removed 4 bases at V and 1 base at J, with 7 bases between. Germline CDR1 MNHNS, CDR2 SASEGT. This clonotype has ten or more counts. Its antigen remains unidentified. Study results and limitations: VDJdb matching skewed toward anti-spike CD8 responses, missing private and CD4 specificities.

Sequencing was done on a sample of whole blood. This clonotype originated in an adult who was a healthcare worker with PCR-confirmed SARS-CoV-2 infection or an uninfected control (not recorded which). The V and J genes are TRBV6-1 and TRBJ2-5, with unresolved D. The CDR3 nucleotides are TGTGCCAGCAGTGCCGGTGTCCAAGAGACCCAGTACTTC. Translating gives CASSAGVQETQYF.